A single sample is the source of the 25 T cell receptor beta chains below, sequenced in a study of T cells after yellow fever vaccination. TCRdb reprocessed the 5' RACE reads via MiXCR and lists one record per CDR3 protein. The sample shows 400,000 or so distinct CDR3 sequences, 6.2% of them seen only once. The specimen comprised PBMCs, sampled 5 days after the yellow fever booster vaccination. Receptors originate from a man aged 25 to 40 who received the YFV17D yellow fever vaccine.

This clonotype was detected only a few times. The chain recombines TRBV20-1 with TRBJ1-5, with D possibly matching TRBD1 (5 bases). V was pared by 3 bases and J by 5 bases, with 14 bases between. This CDR3 has 14 amino acids. The V gene's germline CDR1 is DFQATT and CDR2 SNEGSKA (reference sequence). CDR3 DNA: TGCAGTGCTAGTCCTCCCGTAGGGGATCAGCCCCAGCATTTT. It yields the protein CSASPPVGDQPQHF.

This chain joins TRBV12-3 or TRBV12-4 and TRBJ1-5, with 7 bases that match TRBD1. V lost 9 bases, J lost 3 bases, and 5 bases stayed unmatched. This CDR3 spans 13 amino acids. CDR3: CASTGQVNQPQHF. CDR3 in DNA: TGTGCCAGTACCGGACAGGTCAATCAGCCCCAGCATTTT.

This clonotype was picked up a small number of times. V is TRBV20-1 and J is TRBJ2-1, with a possible D match to TRBD2 (6 bases). This CDR3 is built from 14 residues. Trimming stripped 2 bases from V and 3 bases from J, with 11 bases between. Germline values: CDR1 DFQATT, CDR2 SNEGSKA (reference sequence). CDR3 sequence reads: CSARSSGLYNEQFF. The DNA for the CDR3 is TGCAGTGCTAGATCCAGCGGGCTCTACAATGAGCAGTTCTTC.

This clonotype was counted between two and nine times. This sequence joins TRBV6-5 and TRBJ2-7; D gene unclear. Between the trimmed V and J ends, which lost 1 base and 4 bases, there was a span of 14 bases. The CDR3 covers 15 residues. The germline V gene encodes CDR1 MNHEY and CDR2 SVGAGI. The CDR3 DNA sequence: TGTGCCAGCAGTTACTATCAGAAACCCTCGTACGAGCAGTACTTC. Translated, it gives CASSYYQKPSYEQYF.

This clonotype was counted many times. V and J are TRBV27 and TRBJ2-2; 8 bases align to TRBD1. The length of the CDR3 is 17 residues. V was clipped by 1 base and J by 7 bases; unmatched bases: 11. Germline V gives CDR1 MNHEY, CDR2 SMNVEV (reference sequence). The CDR3 region is CASSLFLGTGVDGELFF. The CDR3 coding sequence is TGTGCCAGCAGTTTATTCCTTGGGACAGGCGTTGACGGGGAGCTGTTTTTT.

In this sample, this clonotype turned up many times. The J gene is TRBJ2-7, the V gene TRBV7-9, with D maybe TRBD2 (5 bases). This CDR3 has 11 amino acids. Germline CDR1 reads SEHNR; CDR2 reads FQNEAQ (reference sequence). Trimming removed 5 bases at V and 9 bases at J, with 11 bases between. The CDR3 protein is CASSRHGGQYF. CDR3 DNA: TGTGCCAGCAGCCGACACGGAGGGCAGTACTTC.

In this sample, this clonotype turned up many times. The chain links TRBV7-8 to TRBJ2-1, with D maybe TRBD2 (5 bases). Germline values: CDR1 SGHVS, CDR2 FQNEAQ. The CDR3 loop spans 13 amino acids. V lost 4 bases and J 4 bases, leaving 8 bases between the germline ends. CDR3 DNA sequence: TGTGCCAGCAGCTACCGGGATTACAATGAGCAGTTCTTC. Protein: CASSYRDYNEQFF.

The chain uses TRBV5-1 and TRBJ2-1, with D unresolved. CDR3 length: 15 residues. In germline, CDR1 is SGHRS, CDR2 YFSETQ. V was clipped by 0 bases and J by 6 bases, with 13 bases between them. CDR3 DNA sequence: TGCGCCAGCAGCTTGGAAGGAGCCAATGGCAATGAGCAGTTCTTC. This gives the protein CASSLEGANGNEQFF.

This chain joins TRBV7-2 and TRBJ1-6; no reliable D call. Germline V gene data show CDR1 as SGHTA and CDR2 as FQGNSA. The V end was cut by 1 base, the J end by 7 bases, with 17 bases between. The CDR3 runs 17 residues. The CDR3 sequence: CASSLVGSITANSPLHF. CDR3 DNA: TGTGCCAGCAGCTTAGTGGGGTCCATTACGGCCAATTCACCCCTCCACTTT.

This rearrangement joins TRBV10-3 to TRBJ2-3; 8 nucleotides match TRBD2. Trimming took 6 bases from V and 1 from J; bases not matched to a gene: 3. The CDR3 spans 14 residues. Per germline, CDR1 ENHRY and CDR2 SYGVKD. The CDR3 DNA follows: TGTGCCATCAGCGAGACTAGCGGCACAGATACGCAGTATTTT. This gives the protein CAISETSGTDTQYF.

This clonotype was found a few times. V and J are TRBV7-9 and TRBJ2-3; D unclear. V lost 6 bases, J lost 6 bases, and 16 bases lay in between. Germline values: CDR1 SEHNR, CDR2 FQNEAQ (reference sequence). This CDR3 comprises 14 residues. CDR3 residues: CASRVRAPKDTQYF. Written as DNA, the CDR3 is TGTGCCAGCAGAGTCCGGGCCCCAAAGGATACGCAGTATTTT.

This clonotype showed up just a few times. V and J are TRBV29-1 and TRBJ2-5; D call uncertain. The V gene lost 1 base and the J gene lost 9 bases, with 9 bases spanning the gap. Per the germline V gene, CDR1 is SQVTM and CDR2 is ANQGSEA. The CDR3 loop spans 11 amino acids. The chain's CDR3 is CSVEGQPAQYF. Written as DNA, the CDR3 is TGCAGCGTTGAAGGGCAACCCGCCCAGTACTTC.

In its sample, this clonotype was seen a few times. J is TRBJ1-2 and V is TRBV20-1, with 7 bases identical to TRBD1. J gave up 5 bases and V 0 bases, and 12 bases lay outside the gene matches. The CDR3 runs to 16 residues. Per germline, CDR1 DFQATT and CDR2 SNEGSKA (reference sequence). CDR3 in amino acids: CSARDSKKGTAYGYTF. The CDR3 DNA is TGCAGTGCTAGAGATAGTAAGAAGGGGACAGCTTATGGCTACACCTTC.

This clonotype was detected ten times or more. The V gene is TRBV29-1, the J gene TRBJ1-1, with D unclear. Germline V lookup: CDR1 SQVTM, CDR2 ANQGSEA. V lost 2 bases, J lost 4 bases, and 8 bases lay in between. There are 12 residues in the CDR3. This CDR3 reads CSVEKGGTEAFF. Here the CDR3 DNA reads TGCAGCGTTGAAAAAGGAGGCACTGAAGCTTTCTTT.

V gene TRBV7-9 combines with J gene TRBJ2-7; 7 bases are a match to TRBD1. The J segment lost 2 bases and the V segment lost 2 bases, leaving 3 bases of the junction unmatched. Germline V gene sequence: CDR1 SEHNR, CDR2 FQNEAQ (reference sequence). This CDR3 is built from 14 residues. The CDR3 region is CASSLRGQAYEQYF. CDR3 coding DNA: TGTGCCAGCAGCTTACGAGGACAGGCCTACGAGCAGTACTTC. Looking up the rest from reference TRBV7-9 and TRBJ2-7 gives the full variable domain: DTGVSQNPRHKITKRGQNVTFRCDPISEHNRLYWYRQTLGQGPEFLTYFQNEAQLEKSRLLSDRFSAERPKGSFSTLEIQRTEQGDSAMYLCASSLRGQAYEQYFGPGTRLTVT.

This clonotype was found many times. J is TRBJ1-2 and V is TRBV5-1; unclear D gene. The length of the CDR3 is 14 residues. Trimming pared 2 bases from V and 4 bases from J, leaving 12 bases between. CDR1 is SGHRS and CDR2 is YFSETQ in the germline V gene. This chain's CDR3 is CASSFEGSGYGYTF. DNA for the CDR3: TGCGCCAGCAGCTTCGAAGGGTCGGGCTATGGCTACACCTTC. Filled out from reference TRBV5-1 and TRBJ1-2, the complete variable domain reads KAGVTQTPRYLIKTRGQQVTLSCSPISGHRSVSWYQQTPGQGLQFLFEYFSETQRNKGNFPGRFSGRQFSNSRSEMNVSTLELGDSALYLCASSFEGSGYGYTFGSGTRLTVV.

This clonotype showed up just a few times. One end of the junction fails to match germline, which may point to a read error. This chain joins TRBV29-1 and TRBJ2-3; 11 nucleotides line up with TRBD2. Germline V gene data show CDR1 as SQVTM and CDR2 as ANQGSEA. The CDR3 extends over 16 amino acids. The CDR3 nucleotides read TGCAGCGTTGAGGGGGTAACTAGCGGGAGCATAGATACGCAGTATTTT. Protein sequence: CSVEGVTSGSIDTQYF.

This clonotype was observed a few times. V gene TRBV12-3 or TRBV12-4 combines with J gene TRBJ1-1, with TRBD1 matching 7 bases. V lost 10 bases and J lost 2; bases outside the gene matches: 16. The CDR3 has 16 residues. CDR3: CATVLRQGSLNTEAFF. The CDR3 nucleotides read TGTGCCACCGTACTTCGACAGGGATCTTTAAACACTGAAGCTTTCTTT.

This clonotype was seen repeatedly, ten times or more. The V call is TRBV5-1, the J call TRBJ2-3, with 7 bases aligning to TRBD2. CDR1 SGHRS and CDR2 YFSETQ come from the germline V gene. The CDR3 is 15 residues long. V lost 3 bases, J lost 3 bases, and 7 bases stayed unmatched. The CDR3 loop is CASSSGGGRTDTQYF. Written as DNA, the CDR3 is TGCGCCAGCAGCTCGGGTGGCGGGAGAACAGATACGCAGTATTTT.

This clonotype was counted between two and nine times. V usage is TRBV7-6 and J usage is TRBJ2-7, with 7 bases matching TRBD2. Trimming took 5 bases from V and 2 from J; bases not matched to a gene: 12. Germline V CDR1 and CDR2: SGHVS, FNYEAQ. CDR3 length: 16 residues. The CDR3 region is CASSPGAGRGTYEQYF. DNA for the CDR3: TGTGCCAGCAGCCCCGGCGCGGGGAGGGGTACCTACGAGCAGTACTTC.

The rearrangement uses TRBV15 and TRBJ1-2, with D unclear. CDR1 LNHNV and CDR2 YYDKDF come from the germline V gene (reference sequence). V shed 7 bases and J shed 3 bases, with 12 bases lying between them. This CDR3 contains 13 residues. The CDR3 bases are TGTGCCACCAAGAACCCGGGGTACTATGGCTACACCTTC. Translation gives CATKNPGYYGYTF.

This clonotype occurred many times. J is TRBJ2-1 and V is TRBV4-2, with D tentatively TRBD2 (6 bases). CDR1 is LGHNA, CDR2 YNFKEQ, per germline. This CDR3 comprises 16 residues. The V and J ends lost 2 bases and 8 bases respectively, with 19 bases between them. The CDR3 nucleotides are TGTGCCAGCAGCCAACCCCCGGGAGCAGGAGAGGATGAGCAGTTCTTC. It specifies CASSQPPGAGEDEQFF.

This clonotype appeared a few times. CDR3 protein: CSARDAGRPEEKLFF. The CDR3 DNA reads TGCAGTGCTAGAGATGCGGGGCGCCCCGAGGAAAAACTGTTTTTT. The rearrangement uses TRBV20-1 and TRBJ1-4, with a tentative D call TRBD1 (5 bases). CDR3 size: 15 residues. Germline V gene sequence: CDR1 DFQATT, CDR2 SNEGSKA (reference sequence). V was cut by 0 bases and J by 8 bases, with 16 bases left in between.

This clonotype was picked up a small number of times. This chain joins TRBV5-1 and TRBJ2-3; D is undetermined. V lost 4 bases to trimming and J lost 6 bases, with 9 bases between them. CDR1 and CDR2 (germline): SGHRS, YFSETQ. The CDR3 runs to 12 residues. CDR3 sequence reads: CASSGPADTQYF. The CDR3 DNA reads TGCGCCAGCAGCGGCCCAGCTGATACGCAGTATTTT.

Many counts were recorded for this clonotype. The chain uses TRBV15 and TRBJ2-1, with 13 nucleotides matching TRBD2. Germline CDR1 and CDR2: LNHNV and YYDKDF (reference sequence). The CDR3 has 15 residues. V dropped 2 bases and J dropped 10; count of bases not matched to a gene: 5. CDR3 bases: TGTGCCACCAGCAGATCCCGGACTAGCGGGAGCGAGCAGTTCTTC. Protein: CATSRSRTSGSEQFF. Looking up the rest from reference TRBV15 and TRBJ2-1 gives the full variable domain: DAMVIQNPRYQVTQFGKPVTLSCSQTLNHNVMYWYQQKSSQAPKLLFHYYDKDFNNEADTPDNFQSRRPNTSFCFLDIRSPGLGDTAMYLCATSRSRTSGSEQFFGPGTRLTVL.